This T cell receptor (beta chain) was profiled in a study of OX40 agonist ivuxolimab in advanced cancers. Study summary: Ivuxolimab is a fully human IgG2 antibody that activates OX40 (CD134).

The germline V gene encodes CDR1 KGHSH and CDR2 LQKENI. With 5 bases removed from V and 1 base from J, the gap between germline ends came to 14 bases. The CDR3 is made up of 16 amino acids. Method: immunoSEQ multiplex PCR; TCRdb's copy keeps in-frame clones and lacks some. Seen here are more than 70,000 clones, under 85% observed once, and the top ten hold approximately 0.44%. This TCR derives from an adult with an advanced solid tumor such as melanoma, head and neck, liver or kidney cancer. The sequences come from CD4+ or CD8+ T cells sorted from blood, collected in a trial of the OX40 agonist ivuxolimab. V and J are TRBV18 and TRBJ2-2, with no clear D. Here the CDR3 reads CASSSMAGQNTGELFF. The DNA for the CDR3 is TGTGCCAGCTCAAGTATGGCAGGCCAGAACACCGGGGAGCTGTTTTTT. Full variable domain (missing parts from reference TRBV18 and TRBJ2-2): NAGVMQNPRHLVRRRGQEARLRCSPMKGHSHVYWYRQLPEEGLKFMVYLQKENIIDESGMPKERFSAEFPKEGPSILRIQQVVRGDSAAYFCASSSMAGQNTGELFFGEGSRLTVL.